These 23 T cell receptor beta chains were all obtained from the same sample, sequenced in a study of T cells after yellow fever vaccination (dated by TCRdb to between 2017 and 2020). This specimen's treatment or condition label, per the study, means: live attenuated yellow fever vaccine strain. Library construction relied on 5' RACE. These reads were obtained on an Illumina NovaSeq 6000. TCRdb reanalyzed the raw reads on its own, using fastp at Q25 for trimming and MiXCR for clone calling, and kept in-frame beta chains. Here each entry gathers all rows of one CDR3 protein and keeps the most common genes and DNA. The sample table holds about 330,000 distinct CDR3 sequences, of which approximately 4% were seen once. In total, the top ten clones hold roughly 24% of the sample. Material: PBMCs, obtained 5 days after the yellow fever booster vaccination. The receptor source for this set is a man aged 18 to 29 who received the YFV17D yellow fever vaccine.

This clonotype was counted between two and nine times. The chain has TRBV27 and TRBJ2-3; D may be TRBD1 or TRBD2 (6 bases each). Germline V gene sequence: CDR1 MNHEY, CDR2 SMNVEV (reference sequence). Trimming left V 8 bases short and J 0 bases short, with 15 bases between. This CDR3 spans 15 amino acids. DNA for the CDR3: TGTGCCAGCGGGGGGCCTTCCTCTAGCACAGATACGCAGTATTTT. This gives the protein CASGGPSSSTDTQYF.

V is TRBV5-1 and J is TRBJ1-2; 10 bases agree with TRBD1. This CDR3 has 15 amino acids. The junction had 6 bases not matched to a gene; V was cut back by 5 bases and J by 2 bases. The germline V gene has CDR1 SGHRS and CDR2 YFSETQ. The CDR3 here is CASSLPGQGNYGYTF. CDR3 DNA sequence: TGCGCCAGCAGTCTCCCGGGACAGGGGAACTATGGCTACACCTTC.

This clonotype was seen a handful of times. The chain combines TRBV10-1 with TRBJ2-7, with a weak D call TRBD1 (5 bases). The CDR3 totals 14 residues. Germline CDR1 is WNHNN and CDR2 is SYGVQD (reference sequence). The V gene lost 5 bases and the J gene lost 2 bases, with 13 bases spanning the gap. This chain's CDR3 is CASSPDSLAYEQYF. CDR3 nucleotides: TGCGCCAGCAGTCCCGACAGCCTAGCCTACGAGCAGTACTTC.

This clonotype was observed at least ten times. The J gene is TRBJ2-5, the V gene TRBV6-5; D is unresolved. The CDR3 is made up of 12 amino acids. V was shortened by 0 bases and J by 5 bases, with 4 bases between the two germline ends. Germline CDR1 is MNHEY and CDR2 is SVGAGI. CDR3 DNA: TGTGCCAGCAGTTACTCGGGGGAGACCCAGTACTTC. This sequence encodes CASSYSGETQYF.

This CDR3 is CASSPSAGQNTEAFF. CDR3 in DNA: TGTGCCAGCAGCCCGAGTGCGGGGCAAAACACTGAAGCTTTCTTT. The chain couples TRBV9 to TRBJ1-1; a weak D match, TRBD1 (5 bases). The CDR3 runs to 15 residues. The V gene's germline CDR1 is SGDLS and CDR2 YYNGEE. V was shortened by 4 bases and J by 2 bases, with 15 bases between the two germline ends.

This clonotype was detected ten times or more. The final CDR3 position lacks the conserved phenylalanine or tryptophan, pointing to a likely read error. The limits of the CDR3 on the DNA are not certain, so only TCRdb's listed CDR3 is given. V and J are TRBV5-1 and TRBJ2-1; no check of the table's D call, TRBD1, against the DNA was made. The germline gives CDR1 SGHRS, CDR2 YFSETQ. A total of 11 residues make up the CDR3, ends included. CDR3 amino acids: CASSPGPKSGP.

This clonotype was picked up many times. The chain recombines TRBV27 with TRBJ2-1; D remains unclear. Per the germline V gene, CDR1 is MNHEY and CDR2 is SMNVEV (reference sequence). The CDR3 totals 11 residues. Between the trimmed V and J ends, which lost 3 bases and 8 bases, there was a span of 5 bases. The CDR3 sequence is CASSFRYEQFF. CDR3 bases: TGTGCCAGCAGTTTTAGATATGAGCAGTTCTTC.

This clonotype was seen a few times. The rearrangement joins TRBV2 to TRBJ1-6; maybe TRBD1 (5 bases). Germline V gives CDR1 SNHLY, CDR2 FYNNEI. The CDR3 contains 15 residues. V was clipped by 7 bases and J by 7 bases, with 17 bases between them. The CDR3 protein is CASIPRGGGNSPLHF. The CDR3 region has the DNA TGTGCCAGCATCCCAAGGGGTGGCGGGAATTCACCCCTCCACTTT. Based on the CDR3 plus reference TRBV2 and TRBJ1-6, the full variable domain is EPEVTQTPSHQVTQMGQEVILRCVPISNHLYFYWYRQILGQKVEFLVSFYNNEISEKSEIFDDQFSVERPDGSNFTLKIRSTKLEDSAMYFCASIPRGGGNSPLHFGNGTRLTVT.

The chain carries TRBV7-9 and TRBJ2-5; D ambiguous. The CDR3 contains 12 residues. The V and J ends lost 3 bases and 6 bases respectively, with 8 bases between them. Germline CDR1 reads SEHNR; CDR2 reads FQNEAQ (reference sequence). As DNA, the CDR3 is TGTGCCAGCAGCTTCTCCGCGCAGACCCAGTACTTC. This translates into CASSFSAQTQYF.

This rearrangement joins TRBV7-3 to TRBJ2-3; 9 positions match TRBD2. The CDR3 extends over 16 amino acids. The germline gives CDR1 SGHTA, CDR2 FQGTGA. Germline trimming cut 5 bases from V and 2 bases from J; bases unmatched to any gene: 8. CDR3 in DNA: TGTGCCAGCAGCCCGCTGGGACTAGCCGACACAGATACGCAGTATTTT. It translates to CASSPLGLADTDTQYF.

This clonotype has ten or more counts. This rearrangement joins TRBV20-1 to TRBJ1-1; TRBD1 agrees at 9 bases. Per the germline V gene, CDR1 is DFQATT and CDR2 is SNEGSKA (reference sequence). The CDR3 sequence is 14 residues long. The V and J ends lost 3 bases and 6 bases, in that order; junction bases with no gene match: 8. The CDR3 bases are TGCAGTGCTAGCCGGGACAGGGAAAGCCCTGAAGCTTTCTTT. Protein product: CSASRDRESPEAFF.

There are many counts of this clonotype. The chain has TRBV6-5 and TRBJ1-4; 8 bases fit TRBD1. The germline gives CDR1 MNHEY, CDR2 SVGAGI. With V trimmed by 6 bases and J by 4 bases, 10 bases remained unmatched. CDR3 length: 16 amino acids. As DNA, the CDR3 is TGTGCCAGCAGACTCGCCCCGGGACAGGTTAATGAAAAACTGTTTTTT. It translates to CASRLAPGQVNEKLFF.

This clonotype showed up just a few times. The chain couples TRBV7-2 to TRBJ2-7; 8 bases align to TRBD1. This CDR3 contains 13 residues. In germline, CDR1 is SGHTA, CDR2 FQGNSA. V gave up 4 bases and J gave up 5 bases; unmatched junction bases: 4. As DNA, the CDR3 is TGTGCCAGCAGCTGGACAGGGTACCACGAGCAGTACGTC. It yields the protein CASSWTGYHEQYV.

The chain carries TRBV6-2 or TRBV6-3 and TRBJ1-5; a possible D gene is TRBD1 (5 bases). The CDR3 length is 15 residues. CDR1 and CDR2 from the germline V gene are MNHEY and SVGEGT. Trimming removed 1 base from V and 2 bases from J, with 9 bases in between. The CDR3 loop is CASSYFMTGNQPQHF. Here the CDR3 DNA reads TGTGCCAGCAGTTACTTCATGACAGGCAATCAGCCCCAGCATTTT.

This clonotype was detected many times. V usage is TRBV6-5 and J usage is TRBJ1-3; D is unresolved. The V end lost 4 bases, the J end lost 0 bases, and 16 bases lay between the germline ends. Germline-derived CDR1 and CDR2 are MNHEY and SVGAGI. The CDR3 is 17 amino acids. CDR3 protein: CASSFDRRTSSGNTIYF. The CDR3 coding sequence is TGTGCCAGCAGTTTCGACCGACGTACCAGCTCTGGAAACACCATATATTTT.

This rearrangement joins TRBV5-6 to TRBJ2-1, with 10 bases fitting TRBD2. The CDR3 runs to 15 residues. Trimming cost V 2 bases and J 4 bases; bases outside gene matches: 3. Germline assignment: CDR1 SGHDT and CDR2 YYEEEE. In DNA, the CDR3 is TGTGCCAGCAGCTTCGTTAGCGGGGGGTACAATGAGCAGTTCTTC. It specifies CASSFVSGGYNEQFF.

The rearrangement joins TRBV20-1 to TRBJ2-2, with D unclear. Germline loops: CDR1 DFQATT, CDR2 SNEGSKA (reference sequence). This CDR3 is 13 amino acids long. The V gene lost 2 bases and the J gene lost 4 bases, with 8 bases spanning the gap. DNA of the CDR3: TGCAGTGCTAGAAGTGGCGGCACCGGGGAGCTGTTTTTT. The encoded protein is CSARSGGTGELFF.

The genes are TRBV5-4 and TRBJ1-5; 8 bases are shared with TRBD1. The CDR3 extends over 18 amino acids. V was clipped by 4 bases and J by 1 base; unmatched bases: 13. Germline assignment: CDR1 SGHNT and CDR2 YYREEE (reference sequence). The CDR3 nucleotides read TGTGCCAGCAGCCAAACTCGGACAGGGAGCAACAGCAATCAGCCCCAGCATTTT. Translating it yields CASSQTRTGSNSNQPQHF.

In this sample, this clonotype turned up many times. The J gene is TRBJ2-3, the V gene TRBV5-1; perhaps TRBD1 as D (6 bases). Germline V gene lookup returns CDR1 SGHRS and CDR2 YFSETQ. The CDR3 extends over 15 amino acids. The V and J ends lost 4 bases and 3 bases respectively, with 15 bases between them. CDR3 DNA sequence: TGCGCCAGCAGCGTACCGTCAGGGGTGACAGATACGCAGTATTTT. Its protein is CASSVPSGVTDTQYF.

In this sample, this clonotype turned up a few times. The chain joins TRBV21-1 to TRBJ2-7; the tabulated D call, TRBD1, remains unverified against the DNA. TRBV21-1 is described as a pseudogene. This CDR3 spans 14 amino acids. CDR3 loop: CASTLAGGKGEQYV. For the CDR3, the DNA is TGTGCCAGCACCCTGGCAGGGGGGAAGGGCGAGCAGTACGTC.

This clonotype has at least ten counts. This chain uses TRBV29-1 with TRBJ1-1; 7 nucleotides line up with TRBD1. CDR3 length: 15 residues. J was trimmed by 3 bases and V by 0 bases; bases with no gene match: 7. CDR1 is SQVTM, CDR2 ANQGSEA, per germline. In DNA form, the CDR3 reads TGCAGCGTTGAAGACCCCGTGGGGACAGACACTGAAGCTTTCTTT. It specifies CSVEDPVGTDTEAFF.

The chain is built from TRBV9 and TRBJ1-2, with D unclear. Germline V lookup: CDR1 SGDLS, CDR2 YYNGEE. This CDR3 is 16 amino acids long. Trimming left V 3 bases short and J 4 bases short, with 19 bases between. This chain's CDR3 is CASSATLTTVSYGYTF. DNA for the CDR3: TGTGCCAGCAGCGCGACGTTAACGACGGTTAGCTATGGCTACACCTTC.

This clonotype was recorded many times. The chain couples TRBV5-1 to TRBJ2-5, with D perhaps TRBD1 (6 bases). This CDR3 contains 14 residues. Per the germline V gene, CDR1 is SGHRS and CDR2 is YFSETQ. V was shortened by 0 bases and J by 6 bases, with 12 bases between the two germline ends. DNA for the CDR3: TGCGCCAGCAGCTTGGTGGGGGACATAAAGACCCAGTACTTC. Translated: CASSLVGDIKTQYF. Variable domain in full (rest from reference TRBV5-1 and TRBJ2-5): KAGVTQTPRYLIKTRGQQVTLSCSPISGHRSVSWYQQTPGQGLQFLFEYFSETQRNKGNFPGRFSGRQFSNSRSEMNVSTLELGDSALYLCASSLVGDIKTQYFGPGTRLLVL.